The 14 T cell receptor beta chains listed next were all sequenced from one sample in a study of T cell repertoires in cytomegalovirus infection. These receptors have no identified antigens. From the reads, TCRdb called clonotypes with MiXCR, one entry per CDR3 protein. Seen here are around 770,000 distinct CDR3 sequences, approximately 32% observed once, and the top ten hold around 12%. The input for sequencing was cultured CD8+ T cells from PBMCs, taken from culture after CMV antigen stimulation. Source of these receptors: a human donor in good health (CMV status not recorded). Some clones in this sample may be carry-over from other donors' samples.

This clonotype has a count of ten or more. V usage is TRBV6-5 and J usage is TRBJ2-1; D may match TRBD1 or TRBD2 (5 bases each). The germline V gene has CDR1 MNHEY and CDR2 SVGAGI. This CDR3 region has 17 residues. V dropped 0 bases and J dropped 3 bases, with 15 bases sitting between them. DNA for the CDR3: TGTGCCAGCAGTTACTCATTACGGGGCAGTAGCTACAATGAGCAGTTCTTC. Translating it yields CASSYSLRGSSYNEQFF.

The chain couples TRBV19 to TRBJ2-2; D possibly corresponds to TRBD2 (7 bases). This CDR3 is 18 amino acids long. The germline CDR1 and CDR2 sequences are LNHDA and SQIVND (reference sequence). V was clipped by 5 bases and J by 0 bases, with 19 bases between them. CDR3 DNA sequence: TGTGCCAGTAGTCCTTCGCTGGGGGGGGCCGCGAACACCGGGGAGCTGTTTTTT. It encodes CASSPSLGGAANTGELFF. Based on the CDR3 plus reference TRBV19 and TRBJ2-2, the full variable domain is DGGITQSPKYLFRKEGQNVTLSCEQNLNHDAMYWYRQDPGQGLRLIYYSQIVNDFQKGDIAEGYSVSREKKESFPLTVTSAQKNPTAFYLCASSPSLGGAANTGELFFGEGSRLTVL.

This clonotype was recorded many times. As DNA, the CDR3 is TGTGCCATCAGTGAGGGGAGGACAACTGGGGCCAACGTCCTGACTTTC. The encoded protein is CAISEGRTTGANVLTF. This sequence joins TRBV10-3 and TRBJ2-6, with D possibly being TRBD2 (6 bases). The germline V gene encodes CDR1 ENHRY and CDR2 SYGVKD. The CDR3 covers 16 residues. V gave up 2 bases and J gave up 2 bases, with 10 bases separating them.

This clonotype was counted between two and nine times. The rearrangement uses TRBV6-2 or TRBV6-3 and TRBJ2-7; D is perhaps TRBD1 or TRBD2 (5 bases each). The CDR3 contains 15 residues. The ends were cut back, 6 bases at V and 6 bases at J, with 21 bases in the middle. The germline CDR1 and CDR2 sequences are MNHEY and SVGEGT. The CDR3 sequence: CASSDRGREWFEQYF. The CDR3 DNA reads TGTGCCAGCAGCGACCGGGGCAGGGAGTGGTTCGAGCAGTACTTC.

The chain combines TRBV10-3 with TRBJ2-7; no definite D call. There are 13 residues in the CDR3. V lost 3 bases, J lost 0 bases, and 6 bases lay in between. CDR1 ENHRY and CDR2 SYGVKD come from the germline V gene. CDR3 amino acids: CAISDLGSYEQYV. In nucleotides, the CDR3 is TGTGCCATCAGTGACCTGGGCTCCTACGAGCAGTACGTC.

The V call is TRBV20-1, the J call TRBJ1-5; D not certain. Germline V lookup: CDR1 DFQATT, CDR2 SNEGSKA (reference sequence). The CDR3 sequence is 13 residues long. V lost 0 bases and J lost 4, with 7 bases in between. The CDR3 is CSARDLVNQPQHF. The CDR3 coding sequence is TGCAGTGCTAGAGATTTGGTTAATCAGCCCCAGCATTTT.

V is TRBV4-1 and J is TRBJ1-1; 11 nucleotides line up with TRBD1. CDR1 is MGHRA, CDR2 YSYEKL, per germline. The V and J ends lost 5 bases and 4 bases, in that order; junction bases with no gene match: 9. The CDR3 extends over 16 amino acids. The CDR3, as DNA: TGCGCCAGCAGCTACGCCGGGACAGGGGGGAGCACTGAAGCTTTCTTT. Protein: CASSYAGTGGSTEAFF.

This clonotype showed up many times. This chain connects TRBV27 to TRBJ1-5; D is uncertain. Trimming pared 0 bases from V and 2 bases from J, leaving 2 bases between. The CDR3 runs 13 residues. Germline V lookup: CDR1 MNHEY, CDR2 SMNVEV (reference sequence). The CDR3 nucleotides are TGTGCCAGCAGTTTATCTCGCAATCAGCCCCAGCATTTT. Encoded protein: CASSLSRNQPQHF.

The chain couples TRBV24-1 to TRBJ1-1; D is unresolved. This CDR3 region has 15 residues. Germline values: CDR1 KGHDR, CDR2 SFDVKD. Trimming stripped 3 bases from V and 3 bases from J, with 13 bases between. The CDR3 here is CATSDPRRGDTEAFF. In DNA form, the CDR3 reads TGTGCCACCAGTGATCCCCGGCGCGGGGACACTGAAGCTTTCTTT.

V gene TRBV6-5 combines with J gene TRBJ2-1; TRBD2 is a possible D gene (5 bases). There are 17 residues in the CDR3. CDR1 MNHEY and CDR2 SVGAGI come from the germline V gene. V shed 6 bases and J shed 5 bases, with 23 bases lying between them. The CDR3 DNA follows: TGTGCCAGCAGCCACCAGGTAGCGACGAAGACTCACAATGAGCAGTTCTTC. Its translation is CASSHQVATKTHNEQFF.

This clonotype showed up many times. This sequence joins TRBV7-9 and TRBJ2-1; TRBD2 matches 9 bases. V trimming: 4 bases; J trimming: 4 bases; junction bases outside the gene matches: 8. The germline V gene has CDR1 SEHNR and CDR2 FQNEAQ (reference sequence). This CDR3 has 16 residues. DNA for the CDR3: TGTGCCAGCAGCTACCTCGGAGCGGGGGGATACAATGAGCAGTTCTTC. Encoded protein: CASSYLGAGGYNEQFF. Looking up the rest from reference TRBV7-9 and TRBJ2-1 gives the full variable domain: DTGVSQNPRHKITKRGQNVTFRCDPISEHNRLYWYRQTLGQGPEFLTYFQNEAQLEKSRLLSDRFSAERPKGSFSTLEIQRTEQGDSAMYLCASSYLGAGGYNEQFFGPGTRLTVL.

The genes are TRBV12-3 or TRBV12-4 and TRBJ1-2; D is perhaps TRBD1 (6 bases). The V and J ends lost 3 bases and 8 bases respectively, with 16 bases between them. The CDR3 loop spans 14 amino acids. CDR3 in amino acids: CASSLGGLPEGYTF. The CDR3 nucleotides are TGTGCCAGCAGTTTGGGGGGCCTCCCGGAAGGCTACACCTTC.

This rearrangement joins TRBV29-1 to TRBJ2-3; the match to TRBD2 covers 7 bases. Germline CDR1 is SQVTM and CDR2 is ANQGSEA. The CDR3 sequence is 14 residues long. Trimming removed 3 bases from V and 2 bases from J; junction bases left unmatched: 5. The CDR3 DNA reads as TGCAGCGTTGAGGGGGGGTCGGTCACAGATACGCAGTATTTT. Its translation is CSVEGGSVTDTQYF.

The chain recombines TRBV7-8 with TRBJ1-2; no reliable D call. The germline CDR1 and CDR2 sequences are SGHVS and FQNEAQ. This CDR3 comprises 16 residues. V was pared by 1 base and J by 3 bases, with 15 bases between. Here the CDR3 DNA reads TGTGCCAGCAGCTTAGGCGGGTGGGGTGGGGACTATGGCTACACCTTC. Amino acids: CASSLGGWGGDYGYTF.